The entry below describes one T cell receptor (beta chain). The target antigen is unknown. Looked up from germline, CDR1 is SGHTA and CDR2 is FQGTGA. The CDR3 has 15 residues. V dropped 6 bases and J dropped 0; count of bases not matched to a gene: 5. This entry comes from a study of cytomegalovirus exposure and HLA in healthy donors. On the study more broadly: Counted in an early data release were about 85 million unique TCRs from HLA-typed donors. Whole-study results and caveats: In vitro checks showed that a few CMV-associated chains really do target CMV antigens.

Primers for the PCR totalled 60 Vbeta and 13 Jbeta. The table came from immunoSEQ multiplex PCR; TCRdb's copy has only in-frame clones and leaves some out. The top ten hold around 4.1% of the sample, which has 120,000 to 150,000 clones, approximately 83% seen once. The sequencing sample was made of PBMCs. V and J are TRBV7-3 and TRBJ2-1; 7 bases align to TRBD2. The sequence was obtained from a man aged 40-49 years in good health and CMV-seropositive. In DNA, the CDR3 is TGTGCCAGCAGTGGGGGGGAGAGCTCCTACAATGAGCAGTTCTTC. It specifies CASSGGESSYNEQFF.